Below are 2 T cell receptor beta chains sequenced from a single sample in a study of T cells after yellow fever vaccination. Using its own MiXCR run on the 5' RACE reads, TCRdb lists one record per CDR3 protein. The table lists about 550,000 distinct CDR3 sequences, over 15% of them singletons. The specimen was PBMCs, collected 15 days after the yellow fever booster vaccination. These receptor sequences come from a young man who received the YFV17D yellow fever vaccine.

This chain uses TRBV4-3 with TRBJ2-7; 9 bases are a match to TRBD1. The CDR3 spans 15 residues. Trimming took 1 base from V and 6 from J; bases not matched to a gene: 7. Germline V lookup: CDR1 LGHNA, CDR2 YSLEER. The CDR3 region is CASSQGSWTGVEQYF. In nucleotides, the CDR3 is TGCGCCAGCAGCCAAGGTTCGTGGACAGGGGTCGAGCAGTACTTC.

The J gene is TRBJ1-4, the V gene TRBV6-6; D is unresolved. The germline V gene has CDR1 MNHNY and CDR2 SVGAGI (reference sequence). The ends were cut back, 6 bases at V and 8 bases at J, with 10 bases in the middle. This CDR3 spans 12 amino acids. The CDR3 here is CASSQRFEKLFF. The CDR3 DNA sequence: TGTGCCAGCAGCCAACGGTTCGAAAAACTGTTTTTT.